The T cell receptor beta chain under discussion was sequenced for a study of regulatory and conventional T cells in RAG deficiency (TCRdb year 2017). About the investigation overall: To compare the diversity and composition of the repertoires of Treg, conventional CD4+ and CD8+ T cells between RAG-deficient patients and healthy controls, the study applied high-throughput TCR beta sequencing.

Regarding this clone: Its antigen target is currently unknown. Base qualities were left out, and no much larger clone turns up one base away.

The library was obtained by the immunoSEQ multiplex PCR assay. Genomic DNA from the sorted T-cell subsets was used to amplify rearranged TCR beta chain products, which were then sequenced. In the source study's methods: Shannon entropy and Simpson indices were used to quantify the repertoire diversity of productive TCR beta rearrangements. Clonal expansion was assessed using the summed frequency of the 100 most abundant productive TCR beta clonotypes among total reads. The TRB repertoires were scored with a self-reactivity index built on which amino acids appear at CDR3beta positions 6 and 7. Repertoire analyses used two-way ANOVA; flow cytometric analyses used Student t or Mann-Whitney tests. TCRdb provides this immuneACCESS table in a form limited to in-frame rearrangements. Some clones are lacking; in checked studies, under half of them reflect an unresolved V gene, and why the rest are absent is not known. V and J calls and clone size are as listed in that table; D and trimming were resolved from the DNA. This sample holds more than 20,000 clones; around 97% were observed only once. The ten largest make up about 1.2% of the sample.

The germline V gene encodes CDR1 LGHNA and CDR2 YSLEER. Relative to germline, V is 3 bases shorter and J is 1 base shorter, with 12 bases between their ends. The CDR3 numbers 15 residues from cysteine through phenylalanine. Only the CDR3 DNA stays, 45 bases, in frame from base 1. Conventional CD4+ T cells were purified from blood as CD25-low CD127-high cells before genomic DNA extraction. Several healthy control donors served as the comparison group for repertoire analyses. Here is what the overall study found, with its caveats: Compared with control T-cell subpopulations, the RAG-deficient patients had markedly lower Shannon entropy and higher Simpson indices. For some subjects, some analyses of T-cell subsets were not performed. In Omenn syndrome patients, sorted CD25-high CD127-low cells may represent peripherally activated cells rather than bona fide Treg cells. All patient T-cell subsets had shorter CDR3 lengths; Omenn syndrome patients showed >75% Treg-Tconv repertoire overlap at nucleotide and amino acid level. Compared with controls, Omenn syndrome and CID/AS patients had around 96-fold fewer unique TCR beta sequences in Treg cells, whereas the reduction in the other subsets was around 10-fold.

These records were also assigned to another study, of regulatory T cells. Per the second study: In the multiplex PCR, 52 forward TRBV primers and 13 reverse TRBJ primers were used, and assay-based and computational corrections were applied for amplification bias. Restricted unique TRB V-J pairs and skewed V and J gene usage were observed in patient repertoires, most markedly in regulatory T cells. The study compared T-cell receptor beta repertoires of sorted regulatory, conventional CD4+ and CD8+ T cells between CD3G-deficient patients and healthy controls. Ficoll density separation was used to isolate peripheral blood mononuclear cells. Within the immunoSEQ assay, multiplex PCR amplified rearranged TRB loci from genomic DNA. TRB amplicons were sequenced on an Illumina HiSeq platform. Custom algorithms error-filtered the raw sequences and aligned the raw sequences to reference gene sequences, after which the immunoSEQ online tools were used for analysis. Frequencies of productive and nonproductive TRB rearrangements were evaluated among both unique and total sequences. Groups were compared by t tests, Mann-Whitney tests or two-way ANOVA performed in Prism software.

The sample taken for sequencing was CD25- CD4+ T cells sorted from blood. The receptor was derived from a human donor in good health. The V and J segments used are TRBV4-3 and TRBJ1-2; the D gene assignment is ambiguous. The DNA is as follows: TGCGCCAGCAGCCAGCCTGGCGGGATTAACTATGGCTACACCTTC. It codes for CASSQPGGINYGYTF.